This T cell receptor beta chain stems from a study of vaccination and CD4 T cells after COVID-19. V lost 3 bases and J 5 bases, leaving 17 bases between the germline ends. Germline V gene sequence: CDR1 MNHEY, CDR2 SMNVEV (reference sequence). This CDR3 has 16 residues. Scientists ran DNA taken from cultured CD4+ T cells through the Oncomine TCR Beta short-read assay for sequencing. TCRdb reprocessed the PCR reads with MiXCR, giving one entry per CDR3 protein. The sample gives about 17,000 distinct CDR3 sequences, 43% of which show up once; 4.5% to 6% is in the top ten. As regards this clonotype: Its antigen remains unidentified.

Treatment given: approximately 9-day PBMC culture with coronavirus spike peptide pools or control peptides (ViraFEST assay). The clonotype was recovered from a human donor who had recovered from COVID-19. This rearrangement joins TRBV27 to TRBJ2-1; TRBD1 might be the D (6 bases). Material: CD4+ T cells from blood, cultured in vitro, obtained before SARS-CoV-2 vaccination. The CDR3 DNA reads as TGTGCCAGCAGTTTGGGGGCGGGCCGGGAAAACAATGAGCAGTTCTTC. It specifies CASSLGAGRENNEQFF.